The source of this T cell receptor beta chain is a study of cytomegalovirus exposure and HLA in healthy donors. The donors belonged to the approximately 120-subject validation cohort, separate from the roughly 700-subject first cohort. Germline lookup yields CDR1 LGHNT and CDR2 FRNRAP. Between the trimmed V and J ends, which lost 4 bases and 7 bases, there was a span of 10 bases. The CDR3 runs to 12 residues. This table comes from immunoSEQ multiplex PCR, and its TCRdb copy is limited to in-frame clones, with some not included. The sample holds around 71,000 clones, 85% to 95% seen once. This chain uses TRBV12-5 with TRBJ1-1, with D tentatively TRBD1 (6 bases). The sample was PBMCs. This TCR was recovered from a man aged 18 to 30 in good health and CMV-seropositive. As DNA, the CDR3 is TGTGCTAGTGGTTCAGGGGTGGGTGAAGCTTTCTTT. It codes for CASGSGVGEAFF.